Shown below are 22 T cell receptor beta chains from a single sample sequenced in a study of response to subunit inactivated influenza vaccine. TCRdb recomputed calls from the RT-PCR reads with MiXCR, one row per CDR3 protein. In the table there are around 530,000 distinct CDR3 sequences, 15% to 20% of which are singletons. The sample in question was CD4+ T cells sorted from PBMCs, obtained less than 25 months after vaccination. These receptor sequences come from a man aged 50 to 69 who received an inactivated influenza vaccine.

This clonotype was recorded a few times. The rearrangement joins TRBV29-1 to TRBJ2-1, with 10 positions matching TRBD2. CDR1 SQVTM and CDR2 ANQGSEA come from the germline V gene. V was pared by 3 bases and J by 5 bases, with 7 bases of the junction left unmatched. The CDR3 loop spans 15 amino acids. This CDR3 reads CSVESSGRENNEQFF. The CDR3, as DNA: TGCAGCGTTGAGTCCAGCGGGAGGGAAAACAATGAGCAGTTCTTC.

This clonotype was picked up a small number of times. The V call is TRBV30, the J call TRBJ2-1, with 9 bases aligning to TRBD1. V trimming: 0 bases; J trimming: 7 bases; junction bases outside the gene matches: 7. Germline V gene sequence: CDR1 GTSNPN, CDR2 SVGIG (reference sequence). The CDR3 is 15 residues long. CDR3 sequence reads: CAWSVDRGSGNEQFF. The CDR3, as DNA: TGTGCCTGGAGTGTGGACAGGGGAAGTGGGAATGAGCAGTTCTTC.

The sample holds many counts of this clonotype. The chain couples TRBV5-8 to TRBJ2-3; D gene ambiguous. The CDR3 spans 15 residues. Looked up from germline, CDR1 is SGHTS and CDR2 is YDEGEE. Trimming removed 7 bases at V and 2 bases at J, with 17 bases between. CDR3: CASWVRIQNTDTQYF. The CDR3 DNA sequence: TGTGCCAGCTGGGTGCGGATTCAAAACACAGATACGCAGTATTTT.

This clonotype was recorded many times. This chain joins TRBV5-1 and TRBJ2-1, with 10 bases identical to TRBD2. There are 16 residues in the CDR3. In germline, CDR1 is SGHRS, CDR2 YFSETQ. V lost 2 bases to trimming and J lost 7 bases; unmatched junction nucleotides: 9. CDR3 loop: CASSFSGAGGLNEQFF. As DNA, the CDR3 is TGCGCCAGCAGCTTTTCCGGAGCGGGGGGGCTGAATGAGCAGTTCTTC. Full variable domain (remainder filled in from reference TRBV5-1 and TRBJ2-1): KAGVTQTPRYLIKTRGQQVTLSCSPISGHRSVSWYQQTPGQGLQFLFEYFSETQRNKGNFPGRFSGRQFSNSRSEMNVSTLELGDSALYLCASSFSGAGGLNEQFFGPGTRLTVL.

The chain recombines TRBV28 with TRBJ2-3; D is tentatively TRBD1 or TRBD2 (5 bases each). The CDR3 runs 12 residues. CDR1 and CDR2 from the germline V gene are MDHEN and SYDVKM. Trimming shortened V by 10 bases and J by 3 bases, and 11 bases separated the two germline ends. This CDR3 is CATARGTDTQYF. As DNA, the CDR3 is TGTGCCACCGCGAGGGGTACAGATACGCAGTATTTT.

This clonotype has a handful of counts. The chain joins TRBV15 to TRBJ2-6, with D tentatively TRBD2 (6 bases). V was pared by 1 base and J by 5 bases, with 15 bases between. In germline, CDR1 is LNHNV, CDR2 YYDKDF (reference sequence). The CDR3 has 17 amino acids. The CDR3 reads CATSRGGESLRANVLTF. The CDR3 nucleotides are TGTGCCACCAGCAGAGGGGGGGAAAGTCTCAGGGCCAACGTCCTGACTTTC.

This clonotype appeared a few times. The rearrangement joins TRBV12-3 or TRBV12-4 to TRBJ2-3; TRBD2 aligns across 7 bases. Losses at the gene ends were 5 bases for V and 0 bases for J; bases not matched to a gene: 11. This CDR3 has 17 residues. This chain's CDR3 is CASSPQMGRESTDTQYF. For the CDR3, the DNA is TGTGCCAGCAGTCCGCAGATGGGGCGGGAGAGCACAGATACGCAGTATTTT.

This clonotype was detected many times. The chain is built from TRBV10-3 and TRBJ1-1; TRBD1 agrees at 7 bases. The CDR3 extends over 15 amino acids. Germline assignment: CDR1 ENHRY and CDR2 SYGVKD. The ends lost 6 bases at V and 2 bases at J; junction bases unmatched: 9. The CDR3 sequence: CAIRGVGQANTEAFF. As DNA, the CDR3 is TGTGCCATCAGAGGGGTTGGACAGGCAAACACTGAAGCTTTCTTT.

This clonotype was picked up many times. The chain couples TRBV20-1 to TRBJ1-5, with a weak D call TRBD1 (6 bases). V shed 5 bases and J shed 1 base, with 12 bases lying between them. The CDR3 contains 14 residues. The germline CDR1 and CDR2 sequences are DFQATT and SNEGSKA (reference sequence). CDR3 amino acids: CSADARGSNQPQHF. CDR3 bases: TGCAGTGCTGACGCCAGGGGAAGCAATCAGCCCCAGCATTTT.

This clonotype has more than one count but fewer than ten. The J gene is TRBJ1-3, the V gene TRBV11-2; possibly TRBD1 for D (6 bases). There are 14 residues in the CDR3. Between the trimmed V and J ends, which lost 5 bases and 3 bases, there was a span of 11 bases. Germline values: CDR1 SGHAT, CDR2 FQNNGV. The CDR3 DNA reads TGTGCCAGCAGCCCACAGGGAGTTGGAAACACCATATATTTT. It codes for CASSPQGVGNTIYF.

Worth noting for this clonotype: A read error may produce the germline difference seen at one junction end. V is TRBV5-5 and J is TRBJ2-3; 7 bases fit TRBD2. There are 13 residues in the CDR3. Germline V gene sequence: CDR1 SGHKS, CDR2 YYEKEE (reference sequence). This CDR3 reads CASGLAGADTQYF. CDR3 DNA sequence: TGTGCCAGCGGCTTGGCGGGAGCAGATACGCAGTATTTT.

The rearrangement links TRBV7-2 to TRBJ1-2, with D perhaps matching TRBD1 (5 bases). CDR1 and CDR2 (germline): SGHTA, FQGNSA. The V and J ends lost 5 bases and 4 bases respectively, with 17 bases between them. This CDR3 comprises 15 residues. Here the CDR3 reads CASSPDQGAAYGYTF. The CDR3 DNA reads TGTGCCAGCAGCCCGGACCAAGGGGCCGCCTATGGCTACACCTTC.

This clonotype came up a few times. The gene calls are TRBV12-3 or TRBV12-4 and TRBJ2-2, with TRBD1 matching over 9 bases. Germline trimming cut 6 bases from V and 5 bases from J; bases unmatched to any gene: 4. The CDR3 totals 14 residues. CDR3 in amino acids: CASRRDRATGELFF. The DNA for the CDR3 is TGTGCCAGCAGGCGGGACAGGGCGACCGGGGAGCTGTTTTTT.

This clonotype was observed a handful of times. The chain carries TRBV5-1 and TRBJ1-5, with a possible D match to TRBD1 (6 bases). The germline V gene has CDR1 SGHRS and CDR2 YFSETQ. The CDR3 loop spans 16 amino acids. The germline V and J ends were trimmed by 5 bases and 5 bases, with 20 bases remaining between them. CDR3 protein: CASSPLPRGGDQPQHF. CDR3 in DNA: TGCGCCAGCAGTCCACTTCCCAGGGGAGGCGATCAGCCCCAGCATTTT.

This clonotype showed up just a few times. The genes are TRBV5-1 and TRBJ1-4; the D is unclear. Germline V gives CDR1 SGHRS, CDR2 YFSETQ. Trimming removed 4 bases from V and 6 bases from J, with 19 bases in between. The CDR3 covers 16 residues. The CDR3 DNA reads TGCGCCAGCAGCCCAACGGACGGAAGGATATATGAAAAACTGTTTTTT. This encodes CASSPTDGRIYEKLFF.

This clonotype appeared a few times. The J gene is TRBJ2-7, the V gene TRBV4-3, with D perhaps matching TRBD1 or TRBD2 (5 bases each). The CDR3 has 15 residues. V lost 0 bases and J lost 6, with 15 bases in between. CDR1 LGHNA and CDR2 YSLEER come from the germline V gene. CDR3 residues: CASSQDWGSGFEQYF. The CDR3 DNA sequence: TGCGCCAGCAGCCAAGATTGGGGGTCAGGGTTCGAGCAGTACTTC.

This clonotype came up a few times. This chain connects TRBV5-1 to TRBJ2-2; TRBD2 matches at 9 bases. This CDR3 is built from 16 residues. Unmatched junction bases numbered 7, after V lost 3 bases and J lost 4 bases. Germline V gene sequence: CDR1 SGHRS, CDR2 YFSETQ. The DNA of the CDR3 is TGCGCCAGCAGCTATAGCGGGAGTCGTAGCACCGGGGAGCTGTTTTTT. It translates to CASSYSGSRSTGELFF. Supplemented by reference TRBV5-1 and TRBJ2-2, the full variable domain reads KAGVTQTPRYLIKTRGQQVTLSCSPISGHRSVSWYQQTPGQGLQFLFEYFSETQRNKGNFPGRFSGRQFSNSRSEMNVSTLELGDSALYLCASSYSGSRSTGELFFGEGSRLTVL.

This clonotype was seen a handful of times. For the CDR3, the DNA is TGCGCCAGCAGCCTAGGGGGCGGCCGGAACACCGGGGAGCTGTTTTTT. Amino acid sequence: CASSLGGGRNTGELFF. V and J are TRBV4-1 and TRBJ2-2, with 7 nucleotides matching TRBD1. The germline V gene has CDR1 MGHRA and CDR2 YSYEKL. After removal of 4 bases from V and 1 base from J, the junction contained 6 bases not matched to a gene. The CDR3 spans 16 residues.

In this sample, this clonotype turned up a few times. The chain joins TRBV20-1 to TRBJ2-1, with 14 bases matching TRBD2. There are 13 residues in the CDR3. CDR1 DFQATT and CDR2 SNEGSKA come from the germline V gene (reference sequence). V trimming: 6 bases; J trimming: 8 bases; junction bases outside the gene matches: 3. The CDR3 nucleotides are TGCAGTGCCGGGACTAGCGGGAGCTATGAGCAGTTCTTC. The encoded protein is CSAGTSGSYEQFF.

The rearrangement links TRBV9 to TRBJ2-7; 11 nucleotides line up with TRBD2. This CDR3 has 15 amino acids. Germline loops: CDR1 SGDLS, CDR2 YYNGEE. V shed 4 bases and J 2 bases; nucleotides not matched to a gene: 5. The CDR3 loop is CASSREGLAAYEQYF. The CDR3 region has the DNA TGTGCCAGCAGCAGAGAGGGACTAGCGGCCTACGAGCAGTACTTC.

The chain combines TRBV10-3 with TRBJ2-4; D gene ambiguous. The CDR3 has 12 amino acids. V was shortened by 8 bases and J by 3 bases, with 8 bases between the two germline ends. Per germline, CDR1 ENHRY and CDR2 SYGVKD. Here the CDR3 DNA reads TGTGCCATCGGCGCCGACAAAAACATTCAGTACTTC. Its translation: CAIGADKNIQYF.

In this sample, this clonotype turned up a few times. The V call is TRBV5-1, the J call TRBJ2-3, with TRBD2 identical over 10 bases. Germline-derived CDR1 and CDR2 are SGHRS and YFSETQ. The J segment lost 1 base and the V segment lost 4 bases, leaving 0 bases of the junction unmatched. The CDR3 contains 14 residues. The CDR3 spells CASSTSGGTDTQYF. CDR3 DNA: TGCGCCAGCAGCACTAGCGGGGGCACAGATACGCAGTATTTT.